This TCR beta chain appears in the sequencing data of a study of blood T cell repertoires in COVID-19. In the authors' methods: Reference gene primer amplification gave nucleated cell count estimates. Sequencing used immunoSEQ multiplex PCR; TCRdb keeps in-frame clones, though not all of them. V and J calls plus clone size are reproduced from that table; the DNA served to infer D and trimming. The table records about 78,000 clones, around 83% of them present only once. V was cut by 1 base and J by 11 bases, with 14 bases left in between. The germline CDR1 and CDR2 sequences are SEHNR and FQNEAQ (reference sequence). This CDR3 is 13 amino acids long.

The gene calls are TRBV7-9 and TRBJ1-1, with D uncertain. This receptor was obtained from a man in his forties or fifties with acute or convalescent COVID-19. The specimen was peripheral blood. CDR3 in amino acids: CASSLDLQDWAFF. The CDR3 DNA follows: TGTGCCAGCAGCTTAGATCTTCAGGATTGGGCTTTCTTT.